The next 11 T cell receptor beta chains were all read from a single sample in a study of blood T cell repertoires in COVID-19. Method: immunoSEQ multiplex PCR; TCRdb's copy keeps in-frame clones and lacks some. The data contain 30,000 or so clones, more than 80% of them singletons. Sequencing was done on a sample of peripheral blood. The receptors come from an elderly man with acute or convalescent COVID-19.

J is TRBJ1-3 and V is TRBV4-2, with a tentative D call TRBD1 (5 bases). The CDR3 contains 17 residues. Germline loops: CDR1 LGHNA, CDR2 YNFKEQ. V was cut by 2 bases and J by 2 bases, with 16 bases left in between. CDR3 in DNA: TGTGCCAGCAGCCAAACAGGACGGGCAGGGCCTGGAAACACCATATATTTT. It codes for CASSQTGRAGPGNTIYF.

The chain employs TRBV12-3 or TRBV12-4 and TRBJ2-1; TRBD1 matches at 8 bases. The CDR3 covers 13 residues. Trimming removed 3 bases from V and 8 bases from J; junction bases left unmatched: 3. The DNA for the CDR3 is TGTGCCAGCAGTTTGACAGGGGACGATGAGCAGTTCTTC. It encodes CASSLTGDDEQFF.

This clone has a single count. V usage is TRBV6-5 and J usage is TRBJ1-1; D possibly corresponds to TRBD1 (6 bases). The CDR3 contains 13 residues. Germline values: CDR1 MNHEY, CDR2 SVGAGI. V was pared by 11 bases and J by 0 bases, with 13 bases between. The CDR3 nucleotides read TGTGCCGCTGGGGGCCGGATGAACACTGAAGCTTTCTTT. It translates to CAAGGRMNTEAFF.

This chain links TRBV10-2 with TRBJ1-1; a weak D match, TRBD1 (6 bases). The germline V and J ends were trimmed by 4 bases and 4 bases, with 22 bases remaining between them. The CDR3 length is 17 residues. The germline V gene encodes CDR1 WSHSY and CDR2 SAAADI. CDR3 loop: CASSVWGGLTRGTEAFF. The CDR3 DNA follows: TGCGCCAGCAGTGTCTGGGGGGGCCTTACACGGGGCACTGAAGCTTTCTTT.

As DNA, the CDR3 is TGTGCCAGCAGCATGACAGGGGTCGAGCAGTACTTC. Encoded protein: CASSMTGVEQYF. The J gene is TRBJ2-7, the V gene TRBV3-1 (or the pseudogene TRBV3-2); the match to TRBD1 covers 8 bases. Germline values: CDR1 LGHDT, CDR2 YNNKEL (reference sequence). The J segment lost 6 bases and the V segment lost 5 bases, leaving 3 bases of the junction unmatched. The CDR3 length is 12 residues.

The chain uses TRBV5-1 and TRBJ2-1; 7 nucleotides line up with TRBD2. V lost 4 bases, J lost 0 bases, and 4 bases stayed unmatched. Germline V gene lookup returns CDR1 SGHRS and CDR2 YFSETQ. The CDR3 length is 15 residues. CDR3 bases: TGCGCCAGCAGCGTCCCGGGGGGCTCCTACAATGAGCAGTTCTTC. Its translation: CASSVPGGSYNEQFF.

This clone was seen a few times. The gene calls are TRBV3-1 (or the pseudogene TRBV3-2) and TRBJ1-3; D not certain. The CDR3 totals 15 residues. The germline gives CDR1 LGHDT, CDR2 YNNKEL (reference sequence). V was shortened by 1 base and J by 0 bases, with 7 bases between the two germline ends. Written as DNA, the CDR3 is TGTGCCAGCAGCCAAGCGGGGAGCTCTGGAAACACCATATATTTT. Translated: CASSQAGSSGNTIYF.

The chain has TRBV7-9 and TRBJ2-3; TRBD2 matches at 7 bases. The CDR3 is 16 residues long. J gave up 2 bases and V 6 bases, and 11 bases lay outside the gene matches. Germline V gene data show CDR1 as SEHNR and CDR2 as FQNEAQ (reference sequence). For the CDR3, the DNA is TGTGCCAGCAGAGCGGGACGGGGGACCGCCACAGATACGCAGTATTTT. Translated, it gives CASRAGRGTATDTQYF.

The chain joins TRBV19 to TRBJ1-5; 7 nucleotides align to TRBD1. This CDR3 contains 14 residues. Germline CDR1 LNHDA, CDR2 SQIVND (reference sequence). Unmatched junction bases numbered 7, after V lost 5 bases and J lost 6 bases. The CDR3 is CASSRTGEGQPQHF. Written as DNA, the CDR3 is TGTGCCAGTAGTCGAACAGGGGAAGGTCAGCCCCAGCATTTT. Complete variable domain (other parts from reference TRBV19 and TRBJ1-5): DGGITQSPKYLFRKEGQNVTLSCEQNLNHDAMYWYRQDPGQGLRLIYYSQIVNDFQKGDIAEGYSVSREKKESFPLTVTSAQKNPTAFYLCASSRTGEGQPQHFGDGTRLSIL.

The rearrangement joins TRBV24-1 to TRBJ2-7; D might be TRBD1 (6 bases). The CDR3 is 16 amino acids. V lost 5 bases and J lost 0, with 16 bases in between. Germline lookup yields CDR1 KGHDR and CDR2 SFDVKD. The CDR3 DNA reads TGTGCCACCAGTGCACAGGGTAGGGTTCCCTCCTACGAGCAGTACTTC. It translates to CATSAQGRVPSYEQYF.

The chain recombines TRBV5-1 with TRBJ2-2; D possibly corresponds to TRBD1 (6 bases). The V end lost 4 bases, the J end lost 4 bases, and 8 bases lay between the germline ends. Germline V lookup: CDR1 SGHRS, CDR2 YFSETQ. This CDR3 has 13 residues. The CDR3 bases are TGCGCCAGCAGCGGACAGCTCACCGGGGAGCTGTTTTTT. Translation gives CASSGQLTGELFF.